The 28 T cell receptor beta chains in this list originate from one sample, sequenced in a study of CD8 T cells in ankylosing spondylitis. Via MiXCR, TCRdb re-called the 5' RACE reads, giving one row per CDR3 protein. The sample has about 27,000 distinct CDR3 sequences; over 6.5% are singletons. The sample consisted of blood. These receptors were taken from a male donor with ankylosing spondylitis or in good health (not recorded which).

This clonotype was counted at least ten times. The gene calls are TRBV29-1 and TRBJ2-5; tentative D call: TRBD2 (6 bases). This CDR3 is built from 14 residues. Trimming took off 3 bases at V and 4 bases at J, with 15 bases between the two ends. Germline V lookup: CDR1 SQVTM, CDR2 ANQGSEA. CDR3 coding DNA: TGCAGCGTTGATGGAGGGCCAAAAGGAGAGACCCAGTACTTC. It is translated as CSVDGGPKGETQYF.

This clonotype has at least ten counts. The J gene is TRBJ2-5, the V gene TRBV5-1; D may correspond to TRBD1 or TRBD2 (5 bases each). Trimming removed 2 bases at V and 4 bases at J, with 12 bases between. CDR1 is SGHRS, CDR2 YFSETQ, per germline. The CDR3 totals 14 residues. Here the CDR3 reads CASSFGTVTETQYF. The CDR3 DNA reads TGCGCCAGCAGCTTTGGGACCGTCACAGAGACCCAGTACTTC.

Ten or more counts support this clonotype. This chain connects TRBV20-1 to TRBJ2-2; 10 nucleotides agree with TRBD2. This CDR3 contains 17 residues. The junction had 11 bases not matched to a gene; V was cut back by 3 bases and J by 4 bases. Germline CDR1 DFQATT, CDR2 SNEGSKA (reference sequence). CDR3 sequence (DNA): TGCAGTGCTAGCCTCAGACTAGCGGGTGGAAGCACCGGGGAGCTGTTTTTT. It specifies CSASLRLAGGSTGELFF.

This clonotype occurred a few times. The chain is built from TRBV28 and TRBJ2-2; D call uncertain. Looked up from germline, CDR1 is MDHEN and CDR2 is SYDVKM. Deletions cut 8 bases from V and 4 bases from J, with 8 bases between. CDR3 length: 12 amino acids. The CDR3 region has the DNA TGTGCCAGCCGTGAGAGCACCGGGGAGCTGTTTTTT. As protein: CASRESTGELFF.

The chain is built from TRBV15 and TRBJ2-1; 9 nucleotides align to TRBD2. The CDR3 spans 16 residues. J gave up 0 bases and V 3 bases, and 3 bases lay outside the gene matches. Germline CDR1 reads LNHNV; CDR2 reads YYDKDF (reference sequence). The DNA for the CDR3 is TGTGCCACCAGCAGTGATAGCGGGAGCTCCTACAATGAGCAGTTCTTC. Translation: CATSSDSGSSYNEQFF.

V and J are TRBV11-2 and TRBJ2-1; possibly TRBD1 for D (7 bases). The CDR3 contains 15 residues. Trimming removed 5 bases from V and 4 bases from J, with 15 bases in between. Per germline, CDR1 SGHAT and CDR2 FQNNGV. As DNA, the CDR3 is TGTGCCAGCAGCGCCTCGCCAGGGGGGTACAATGAGCAGTTCTTC. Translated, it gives CASSASPGGYNEQFF.

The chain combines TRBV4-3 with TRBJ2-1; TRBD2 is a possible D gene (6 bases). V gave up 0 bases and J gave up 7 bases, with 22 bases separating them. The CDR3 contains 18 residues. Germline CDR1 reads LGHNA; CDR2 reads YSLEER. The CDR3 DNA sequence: TGCGCCAGCAGCCAAGATGCCCCCCCTAGCGCCCGAGGGAATGAGCAGTTCTTC. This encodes CASSQDAPPSARGNEQFF.

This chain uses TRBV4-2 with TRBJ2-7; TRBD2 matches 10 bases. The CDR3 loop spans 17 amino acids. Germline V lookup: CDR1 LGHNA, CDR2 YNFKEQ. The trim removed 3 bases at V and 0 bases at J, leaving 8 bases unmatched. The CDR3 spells CASSQVSGRALSYEQYF. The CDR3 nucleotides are TGTGCCAGCAGCCAGGTCAGCGGGAGGGCCCTCTCCTACGAGCAGTACTTC.

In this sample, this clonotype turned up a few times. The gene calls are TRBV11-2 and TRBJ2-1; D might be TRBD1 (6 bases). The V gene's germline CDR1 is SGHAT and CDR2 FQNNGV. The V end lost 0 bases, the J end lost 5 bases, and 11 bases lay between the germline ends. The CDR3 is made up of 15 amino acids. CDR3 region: CASSLETGHNNEQFF. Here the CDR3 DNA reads TGTGCCAGCAGCTTAGAAACGGGACACAACAATGAGCAGTTCTTC.

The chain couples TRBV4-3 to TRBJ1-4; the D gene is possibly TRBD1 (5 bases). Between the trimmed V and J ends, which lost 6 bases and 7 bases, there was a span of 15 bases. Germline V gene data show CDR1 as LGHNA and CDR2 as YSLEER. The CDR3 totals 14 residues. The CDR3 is CASSGTGTGEKLFF. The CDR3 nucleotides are TGCGCCAGCAGTGGGACCGGGACCGGTGAAAAACTGTTTTTT.

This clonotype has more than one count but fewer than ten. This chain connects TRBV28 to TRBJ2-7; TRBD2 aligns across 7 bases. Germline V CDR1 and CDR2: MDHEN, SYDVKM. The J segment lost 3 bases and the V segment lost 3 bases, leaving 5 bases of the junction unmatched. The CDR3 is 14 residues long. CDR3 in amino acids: CASSLTGLLYEQYV. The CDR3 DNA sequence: TGTGCCAGCAGTTTGACGGGACTACTCTACGAGCAGTACGTC.

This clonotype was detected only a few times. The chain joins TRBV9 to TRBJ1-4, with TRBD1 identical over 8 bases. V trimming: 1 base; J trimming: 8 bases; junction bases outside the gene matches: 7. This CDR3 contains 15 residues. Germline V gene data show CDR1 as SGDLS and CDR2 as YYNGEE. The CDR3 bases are TGTGCCAGCAGCGTATCCGGGACAGGAACCGAAAAACTGTTTTTT. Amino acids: CASSVSGTGTEKLFF.

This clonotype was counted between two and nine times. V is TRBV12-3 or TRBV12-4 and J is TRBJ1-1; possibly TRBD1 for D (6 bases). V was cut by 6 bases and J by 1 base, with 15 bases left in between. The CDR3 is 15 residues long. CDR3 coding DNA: TGTGCCAGCAGCCCCCAAGGGACAACGAACACTGAAGCTTTCTTT. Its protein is CASSPQGTTNTEAFF.

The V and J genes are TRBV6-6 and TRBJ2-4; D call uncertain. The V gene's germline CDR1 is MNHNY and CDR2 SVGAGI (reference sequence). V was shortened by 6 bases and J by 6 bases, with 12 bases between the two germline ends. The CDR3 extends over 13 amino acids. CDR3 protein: CASRSPPGNIQYF. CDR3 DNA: TGTGCCAGCAGGTCCCCCCCAGGAAACATTCAGTACTTC.

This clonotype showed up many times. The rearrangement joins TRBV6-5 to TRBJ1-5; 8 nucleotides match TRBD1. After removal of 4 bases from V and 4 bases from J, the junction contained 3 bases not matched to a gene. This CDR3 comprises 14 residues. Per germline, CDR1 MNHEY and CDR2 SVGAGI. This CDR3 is CASSSDRVNQPQHF. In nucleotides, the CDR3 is TGTGCCAGCAGTTCGGACAGGGTTAATCAGCCCCAGCATTTT.

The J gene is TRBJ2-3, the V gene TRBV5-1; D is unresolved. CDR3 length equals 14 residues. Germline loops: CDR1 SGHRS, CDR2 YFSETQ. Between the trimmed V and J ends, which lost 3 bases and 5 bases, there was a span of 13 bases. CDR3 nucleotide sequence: TGCGCCAGCAGCTACAACGGGTTGAAAGATACGCAGTATTTT. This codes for CASSYNGLKDTQYF.

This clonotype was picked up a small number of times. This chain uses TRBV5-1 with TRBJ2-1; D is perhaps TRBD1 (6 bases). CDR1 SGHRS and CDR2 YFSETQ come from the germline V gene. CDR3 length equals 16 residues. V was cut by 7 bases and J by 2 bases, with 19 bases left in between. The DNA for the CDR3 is TGCGCCAGCGGTCCCAATTGGCAGGGGACCTACAATGAGCAGTTCTTC. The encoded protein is CASGPNWQGTYNEQFF.

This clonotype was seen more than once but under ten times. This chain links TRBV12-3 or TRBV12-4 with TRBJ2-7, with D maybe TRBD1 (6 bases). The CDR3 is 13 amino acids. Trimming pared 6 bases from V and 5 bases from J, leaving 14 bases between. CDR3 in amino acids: CASSLQGVDEQYF. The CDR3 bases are TGTGCCAGCAGCCTACAGGGTGTCGACGAGCAGTACTTC.

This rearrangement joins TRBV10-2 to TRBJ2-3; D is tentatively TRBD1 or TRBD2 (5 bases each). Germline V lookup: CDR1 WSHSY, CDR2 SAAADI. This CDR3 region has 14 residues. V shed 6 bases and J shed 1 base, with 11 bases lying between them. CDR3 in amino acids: CASSLRDRTDTQYF. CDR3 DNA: TGCGCCAGCAGCTTGAGGGACCGCACAGATACGCAGTATTTT.

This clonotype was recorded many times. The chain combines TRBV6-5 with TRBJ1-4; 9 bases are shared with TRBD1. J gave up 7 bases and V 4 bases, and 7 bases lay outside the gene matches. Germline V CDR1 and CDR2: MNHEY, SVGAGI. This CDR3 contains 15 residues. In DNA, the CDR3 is TGTGCCAGCAGTTTCATGGGACAGGGCCCTGAAAAACTGTTTTTT. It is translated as CASSFMGQGPEKLFF.

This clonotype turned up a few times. The chain's CDR3 is CASSSSSGSVDEQFF. The CDR3 bases are TGTGCCAGCAGCTCATCTAGCGGGAGCGTCGATGAGCAGTTCTTC. The chain joins TRBV7-9 to TRBJ2-1; the match to TRBD2 covers 10 bases. CDR3 size: 15 residues. In germline, CDR1 is SEHNR, CDR2 FQNEAQ (reference sequence). V was pared by 4 bases and J by 8 bases, with 8 bases of the junction left unmatched.

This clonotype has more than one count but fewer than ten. The CDR3 sequence: CASSHRGGFDEQYV. CDR3 nucleotides: TGTGCCAGCAGCCATCGGGGCGGTTTCGACGAGCAGTACGTC. J is TRBJ2-7 and V is TRBV5-6; D may be TRBD1 or TRBD2 (5 bases each). The V end was cut by 4 bases, the J end by 5 bases, with 16 bases between. The CDR3 loop spans 14 amino acids. The V gene's germline CDR1 is SGHDT and CDR2 YYEEEE.

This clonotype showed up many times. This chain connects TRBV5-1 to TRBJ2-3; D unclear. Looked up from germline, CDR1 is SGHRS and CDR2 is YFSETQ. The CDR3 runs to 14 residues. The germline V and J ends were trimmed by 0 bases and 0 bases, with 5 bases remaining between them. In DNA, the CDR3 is TGCGCCAGCAGCTTGGGGGCCAGCACAGATACGCAGTATTTT. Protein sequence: CASSLGASTDTQYF. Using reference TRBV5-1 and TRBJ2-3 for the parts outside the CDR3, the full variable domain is KAGVTQTPRYLIKTRGQQVTLSCSPISGHRSVSWYQQTPGQGLQFLFEYFSETQRNKGNFPGRFSGRQFSNSRSEMNVSTLELGDSALYLCASSLGASTDTQYFGPGTRLTVL.

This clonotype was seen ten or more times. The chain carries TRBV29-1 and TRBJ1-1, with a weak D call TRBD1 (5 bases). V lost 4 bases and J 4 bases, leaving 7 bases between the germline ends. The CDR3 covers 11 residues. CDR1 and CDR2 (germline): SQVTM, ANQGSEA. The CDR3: CSVVGGTEAFF. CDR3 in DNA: TGCAGCGTTGTCGGGGGCACTGAAGCTTTCTTT.

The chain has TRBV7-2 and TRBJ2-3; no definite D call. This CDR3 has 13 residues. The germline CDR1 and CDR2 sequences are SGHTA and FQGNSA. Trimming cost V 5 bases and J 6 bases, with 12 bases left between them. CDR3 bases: TGTGCCAGCAGCGCAATCACGGCGGATACGCAGTATTTT. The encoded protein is CASSAITADTQYF.

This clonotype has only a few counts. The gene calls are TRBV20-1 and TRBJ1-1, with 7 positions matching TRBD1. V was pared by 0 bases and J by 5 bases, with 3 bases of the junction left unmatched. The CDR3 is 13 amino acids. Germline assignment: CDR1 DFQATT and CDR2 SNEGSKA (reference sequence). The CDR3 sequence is CSARDRGQTEAFF. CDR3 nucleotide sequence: TGCAGTGCTAGAGATCGGGGACAGACTGAAGCTTTCTTT.

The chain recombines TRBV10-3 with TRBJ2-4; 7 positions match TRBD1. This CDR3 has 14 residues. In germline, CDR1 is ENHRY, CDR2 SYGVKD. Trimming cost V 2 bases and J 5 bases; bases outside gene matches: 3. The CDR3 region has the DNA TGTGCCATCAGTGAGGTAGGGGGCGAAAACATTCAGTACTTC. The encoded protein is CAISEVGGENIQYF.

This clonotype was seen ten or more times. The CDR3: CASSPTSSSYNEQFF. The CDR3 nucleotides read TGTGCCAGCAGCCCCACATCAAGCTCCTACAATGAGCAGTTCTTC. The V gene is TRBV9, the J gene TRBJ2-1; D is undetermined. Germline V gene sequence: CDR1 SGDLS, CDR2 YYNGEE. CDR3 length: 15 amino acids. Trimming removed 4 bases at V and 0 bases at J, with 11 bases between.